The entry that follows covers one T cell receptor (beta chain) sequence. These data originate in a study of blood T cell repertoires in COVID-19. As for the study in general: The samples span acute and convalescent COVID-19 from the United States, Italy and Spain. T cells, B-cell-depleted T cells, or PBMCs provided the cDNA or gDNA that served as material.

The CDR3 contains 17 residues. V shed 7 bases and J 9 bases; nucleotides not matched to a gene: 18. Germline CDR1 MNHNY, CDR2 SVGAGI (reference sequence). The authors' processing: Estimation of nucleated cell counts relied on the amplification of reference gene primers. TCRdb keeps only in-frame clones here, not all; method: immunoSEQ multiplex PCR. Clone size and V and J calls were adopted from that table, with D and trimming inferred from the DNA. The table records some 19,000 clones, around nine tenths of them present only once. The source material was peripheral blood. The TCR was taken from a human donor in a cohort sampled during active COVID-19. The donor label of this sample is uncertain. J is TRBJ2-1 and V is TRBV6-6, with TRBD2 matching 10 bases. The CDR3 DNA reads TGTGCCAGCAATCGAAGGGGAGCGGGAGGGAGTTCGGGTGAGCAGTTCTTC. Its translation is CASNRRGAGGSSGEQFF.